The 16 T cell receptor beta chains presented below share a single source sample, sequenced in a study of tumor-infiltrating lymphocytes in oesophageal squamous cell carcinoma. TCRdb used MiXCR to reprocess the PCR reads, holding one entry per CDR3 protein. The sample yields roughly 3,600 distinct CDR3 sequences, approximately 20% seen once. Sequencing was performed on normal esophageal tissue next to the tumor. The receptors were sampled from a male donor with esophageal squamous cell carcinoma.

Many counts were recorded for this clonotype. The genes are TRBV20-1 and TRBJ2-1, with 13 nucleotides matching TRBD2. This CDR3 spans 15 amino acids. Germline V gene lookup returns CDR1 DFQATT and CDR2 SNEGSKA (reference sequence). J was trimmed by 10 bases and V by 4 bases; bases with no gene match: 10. This CDR3 is CSANRLAGGHGEQFF. CDR3 DNA: TGCAGTGCTAATCGACTAGCGGGGGGCCACGGCGAGCAGTTCTTC.

This clonotype is classed as medium-sized. The chain has TRBV7-2 and TRBJ1-2; 7 bases agree with TRBD1. The CDR3 runs 14 residues. Germline loops: CDR1 SGHTA, CDR2 FQGNSA. V was clipped by 4 bases and J by 4 bases; unmatched bases: 6. The CDR3: CASSSSGTVYGYTF. The CDR3 DNA is TGTGCCAGCAGCTCTTCCGGGACAGTCTATGGCTACACCTTC.

As for this clonotype: The conserved phenylalanine or tryptophan normally closing the CDR3 is absent here, so this likely arose from a read error. Because the CDR3's place on the DNA is in doubt, the DNA is left out and the CDR3 is given as listed by TCRdb. J is TRBJ2-3 and V is TRBV7-2; TRBD1 is the table's D call, not checked against the DNA. Germline values: CDR1 SGHTA, CDR2 FQGNSA. Both ends counted, the CDR3 spans 16 residues. The CDR3 is CASSVDRIYNEQFFGA.

This clonotype was observed a handful of times. A clone one base away is much larger, so this may be a read error. This chain links TRBV5-6 with TRBJ2-3; 9 nucleotides match TRBD1. This CDR3 comprises 16 residues. Trimming cost V 4 bases and J 14 bases; bases outside gene matches: 20. Germline loops: CDR1 SGHDT, CDR2 YYEEEE. CDR3 in amino acids: CASSQPGTGTTGELYF. CDR3 in DNA: TGTGCCAGCAGCCAACCCGGGACAGGGACCACCGGGGAGCTGTATTTT.

V usage is TRBV20-1 and J usage is TRBJ2-4; 10 bases are a match to TRBD2. The J call may be mistaken, given a closer DNA end match to TRBJ2-7. CDR3 length: 16 amino acids. Germline V gene data show CDR1 as DFQATT and CDR2 as SNEGSKA (reference sequence). The CDR3 nucleotides read TGCAGTGCCCACCCGCTACCTAGCGGGGGTGTGTACGAGCAGTACTTC. Encoded protein: CSAHPLPSGGVYEQYF.

The chain couples TRBV7-2 to TRBJ2-5; no firm D call. Between the trimmed V and J ends, which lost 1 base and 6 bases, there was a span of 12 bases. CDR1 is SGHTA, CDR2 FQGNSA, per germline. This CDR3 is 14 amino acids long. The CDR3 here is CASSLGYGAKTQYF. In DNA form, the CDR3 reads TGTGCCAGCAGCTTAGGCTATGGAGCGAAGACCCAGTACTTC. Based on the CDR3 plus reference TRBV7-2 and TRBJ2-5, the full variable domain is GAGVSQSPSNKVTEKGKDVELRCDPISGHTALYWYRQSLGQGLEFLIYFQGNSAPDKSGLPSDRFSAERTGGSVSTLTIQRTQQEDSAVYLCASSLGYGAKTQYFGPGTRLLVL.

Turning to this clonotype: A much more abundant neighbour one base away suggests this may be a read error. J is TRBJ2-7 and V is TRBV28; D gene unclear. V was shortened by 5 bases and J by 7 bases, with 12 bases between the two germline ends. CDR1 and CDR2 (germline): MDHEN, SYDVKM. The CDR3 has 12 residues. Written as DNA, the CDR3 is TGTGCCAGCAGTGATACGGCTGATGAGCAGTACTTC. Translation gives CASSDTADEQYF. The entire variable domain, with the rest obtained from reference TRBV28 and TRBJ2-7, is as follows: DVKVTQSSRYLVKRTGEKVFLECVQDMDHENMFWYRQDPGLGLRLIYFSYDVKMKEKGDIPEGYSVSREKKERFSLILESASTNQTSMYLCASSDTADEQYFGPGTRLTVT.

On this clonotype: This may stem from a read error, because a much larger clone lies one nucleotide away. The rearrangement links TRBV11-2 to TRBJ2-7, with a weak D call TRBD2 (5 bases). Germline V gene sequence: CDR1 SGHAT, CDR2 FQNNGV. The CDR3 runs 11 residues. V shed 3 bases and J shed 12 bases, with 12 bases lying between them. The CDR3 loop reads CASSFDAGWYF. The CDR3 region has the DNA TGTGCCAGCAGCTTCGACGCGGGTTGGTACTTC. The full variable domain, with the rest looked up from reference TRBV11-2 and TRBJ2-7, is EAGVAQSPRYKIIEKRQSVAFWCNPISGHATLYWYQQILGQGPKLLIQFQNNGVVDDSQLPKDRFSAERLKGVDSTLKIQPAKLEDSAVYLCASSFDAGWYFGPGTRLTVT.

Concerning this clonotype itself: One end of the junction varies from germline; a read error may be responsible. The chain carries TRBV2 and TRBJ2-3; the match to TRBD1 covers 9 bases. The CDR3 spans 15 residues. The germline V gene has CDR1 SNHLY and CDR2 FYNNEI. The CDR3 DNA follows: TGTGCCAGCAGCGTCGGGGACAGGGATAATTCACCCCTCCACTTC. This sequence encodes CASSVGDRDNSPLHF.

This clonotype was seen ten or more times. J is TRBJ2-7 and V is TRBV6-1; perhaps D is TRBD1 or TRBD2 (6 bases each). V was trimmed by 7 bases and J by 7 bases, leaving 11 bases between them. Germline CDR1 and CDR2: MNHNS and SASEGT. CDR3 length: 11 residues. Here the CDR3 DNA reads TGTGCCAGCACGGGGGCGTGGGAGCAGTACTTC. Residues: CASTGAWEQYF.

The CDR3: CASSLRLLAGEQETQYF. The CDR3 coding sequence is TGTGCCAGCAGCTTACGTCTCCTAGCGGGGGAACAAGAGACCCAGTACTTC. The chain uses TRBV11-2 and TRBJ2-5, with 10 bases matching TRBD2. The germline gives CDR1 SGHAT, CDR2 FQNNGV. This CDR3 contains 17 residues. Losses at the gene ends were 2 bases for V and 2 bases for J; bases not matched to a gene: 8.

This clonotype is medium-sized (0.01 to 0.1%) within its sample. The chain is built from TRBV7-2 and TRBJ2-2; 8 bases map to TRBD2. Germline loops: CDR1 SGHTA, CDR2 FQGNSA. This CDR3 has 15 amino acids. Unmatched junction bases numbered 5, after V lost 5 bases and J lost 3 bases. CDR3 sequence: CASSPSGGYTGELFF. The CDR3 coding sequence is TGTGCCAGCAGCCCCAGCGGGGGCTACACCGGGGAGCTGTTTTTT.

The chain links TRBV7-2 to TRBJ1-5; tentative D call: TRBD1 (5 bases). Germline V gene sequence: CDR1 SGHTA, CDR2 FQGNSA. Trimming took off 5 bases at V and 6 bases at J, with 11 bases between the two ends. The CDR3 is 13 amino acids. The CDR3 protein is CASSKGTAQPQHF. In nucleotides, the CDR3 is TGTGCCAGCAGCAAAGGGACGGCTCAGCCCCAGCATTTT.

This clonotype ranks as medium-sized (0.01 to 0.1%). The DNA of the CDR3 is TGTGCCAGCAGCTTATCCCCCACTGGGTCCTACGAGCAGTACTTC. Residues: CASSLSPTGSYEQYF. The chain carries TRBV7-2 and TRBJ2-7; D not certain. Germline CDR1 is SGHTA and CDR2 is FQGNSA. Trimming left V 2 bases short and J 1 base short, with 12 bases between. The CDR3 loop spans 15 amino acids.

This clonotype was detected only a few times. This chain uses TRBV11-2 with TRBJ1-3; 8 nucleotides agree with TRBD1. CDR1 SGHAT and CDR2 FQNNGV come from the germline V gene. There are 15 residues in the CDR3. The trim removed 4 bases at V and 6 bases at J, leaving 8 bases unmatched. DNA for the CDR3: TGTGCCAGCAGCTCACTATCGGGACAGGCAAACACCATATATTTT. This codes for CASSSLSGQANTIYF.

This chain connects TRBV6-1 to TRBJ1-2; tentative D call: TRBD1 (6 bases). The CDR3 loop spans 14 amino acids. V was trimmed by 5 bases and J by 8 bases, leaving 18 bases between them. The germline gives CDR1 MNHNS, CDR2 SASEGT. The CDR3 bases are TGTGCCAGCAGTCCACCGACAGGAGGGGAAGGCTACACCTTC. Protein product: CASSPPTGGEGYTF.